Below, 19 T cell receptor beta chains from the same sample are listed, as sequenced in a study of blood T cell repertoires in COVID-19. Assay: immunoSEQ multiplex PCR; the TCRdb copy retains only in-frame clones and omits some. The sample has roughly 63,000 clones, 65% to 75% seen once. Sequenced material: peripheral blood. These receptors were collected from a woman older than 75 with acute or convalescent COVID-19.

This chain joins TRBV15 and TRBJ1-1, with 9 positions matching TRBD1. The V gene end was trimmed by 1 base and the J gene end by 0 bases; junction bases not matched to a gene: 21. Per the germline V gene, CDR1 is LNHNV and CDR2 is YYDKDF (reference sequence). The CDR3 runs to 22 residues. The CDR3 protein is CATSRVPPSMATGGAMNTEAFF. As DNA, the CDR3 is TGTGCCACCAGCAGAGTCCCCCCTTCAATGGCGACAGGGGGAGCAATGAACACTGAAGCTTTCTTT.

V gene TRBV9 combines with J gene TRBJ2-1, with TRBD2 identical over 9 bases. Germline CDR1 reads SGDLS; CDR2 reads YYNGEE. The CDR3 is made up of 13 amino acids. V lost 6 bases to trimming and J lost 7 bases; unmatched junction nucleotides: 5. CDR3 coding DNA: TGTGCCAGCACCCTGGCGGGGGGGAATGAGCAGTTCTTC. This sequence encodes CASTLAGGNEQFF.

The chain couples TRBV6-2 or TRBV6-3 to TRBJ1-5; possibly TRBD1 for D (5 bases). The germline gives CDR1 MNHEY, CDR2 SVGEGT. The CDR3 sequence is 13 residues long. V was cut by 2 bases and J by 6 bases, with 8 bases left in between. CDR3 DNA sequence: TGTGCCAGCAGTTACCTCCAGGGTCAGCCCCAGCATTTT. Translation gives CASSYLQGQPQHF.

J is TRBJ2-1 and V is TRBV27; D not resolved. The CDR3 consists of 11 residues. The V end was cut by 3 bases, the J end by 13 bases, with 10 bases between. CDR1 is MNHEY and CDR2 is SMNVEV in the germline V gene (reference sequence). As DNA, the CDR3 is TGTGCCAGCAGTTTTACTGGTACTCAGTTCTTC. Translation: CASSFTGTQFF.

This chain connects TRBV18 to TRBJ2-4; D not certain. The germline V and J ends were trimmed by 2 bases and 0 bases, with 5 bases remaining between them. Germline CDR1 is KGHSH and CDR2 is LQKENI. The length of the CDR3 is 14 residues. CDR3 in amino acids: CASSPVVAKNIQYF. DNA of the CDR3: TGTGCCAGCTCACCAGTAGTAGCCAAAAACATTCAGTACTTC.

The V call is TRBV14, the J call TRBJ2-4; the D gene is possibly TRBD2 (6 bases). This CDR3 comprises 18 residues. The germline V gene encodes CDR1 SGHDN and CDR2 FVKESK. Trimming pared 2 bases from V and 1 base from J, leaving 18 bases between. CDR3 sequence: CASSQFGHFGGAKNIQYF. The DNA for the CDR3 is TGTGCCAGCAGCCAATTTGGGCATTTTGGAGGGGCCAAAAACATTCAGTACTTC.

Here the CDR3 DNA reads TGTGCCAGCAGTTTCCCAACTAGCGGGAGAATGGAGACCCAGTACTTC. Translation: CASSFPTSGRMETQYF. The chain links TRBV28 to TRBJ2-5; 11 bases are shared with TRBD2. Germline assignment: CDR1 MDHEN and CDR2 SYDVKM. V dropped 3 bases and J dropped 5; count of bases not matched to a gene: 8. This CDR3 spans 16 amino acids. Using reference TRBV28 and TRBJ2-5 for the parts outside the CDR3, the full variable domain is DVKVTQSSRYLVKRTGEKVFLECVQDMDHENMFWYRQDPGLGLRLIYFSYDVKMKEKGDIPEGYSVSREKKERFSLILESASTNQTSMYLCASSFPTSGRMETQYFGPGTRLLVL.

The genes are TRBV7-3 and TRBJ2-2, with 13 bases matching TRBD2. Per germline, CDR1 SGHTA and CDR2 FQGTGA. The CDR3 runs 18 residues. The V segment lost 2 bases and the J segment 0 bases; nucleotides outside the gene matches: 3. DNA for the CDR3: TGTGCCAGCAGCTTAGGTGGGACTAGCGGGGCGAACACCGGGGAGCTGTTTTTT. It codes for CASSLGGTSGANTGELFF. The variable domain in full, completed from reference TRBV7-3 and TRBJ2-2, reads GAGVSQTPSNKVTEKGKYVELRCDPISGHTALYWYRQSLGQGPEFLIYFQGTGAADDSGLPNDRFFAVRPEGSVSTLKIQRTERGDSAVYLCASSLGGTSGANTGELFFGEGSRLTVL.

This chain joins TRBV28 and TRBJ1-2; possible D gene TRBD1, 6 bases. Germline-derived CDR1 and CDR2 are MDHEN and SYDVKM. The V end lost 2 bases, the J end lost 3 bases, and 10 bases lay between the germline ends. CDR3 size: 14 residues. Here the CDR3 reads CASSLGGSYYGYTF. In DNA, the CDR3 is TGTGCCAGCAGTTTAGGGGGCAGCTACTATGGCTACACCTTC.

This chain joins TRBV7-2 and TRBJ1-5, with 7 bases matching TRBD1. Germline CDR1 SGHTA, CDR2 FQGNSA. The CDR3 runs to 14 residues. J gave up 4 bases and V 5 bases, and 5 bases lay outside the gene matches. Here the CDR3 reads CASSTYRGNQPQHF. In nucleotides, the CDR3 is TGTGCCAGCAGCACCTACAGGGGTAATCAGCCCCAGCATTTT.

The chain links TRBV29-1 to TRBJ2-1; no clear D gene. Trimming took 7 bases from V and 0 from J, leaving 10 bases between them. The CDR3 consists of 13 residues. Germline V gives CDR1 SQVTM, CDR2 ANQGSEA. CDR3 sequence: CSASTNSYNEQFF. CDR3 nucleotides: TGCAGCGCCTCTACGAACTCCTACAATGAGCAGTTCTTC.

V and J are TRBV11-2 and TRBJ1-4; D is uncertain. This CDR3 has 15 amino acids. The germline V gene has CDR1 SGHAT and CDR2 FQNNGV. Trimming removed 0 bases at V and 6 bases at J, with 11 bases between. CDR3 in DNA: TGTGCCAGCAGCTTAGACAGCGTGAGGGATGAAAAACTGTTTTTT. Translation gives CASSLDSVRDEKLFF.

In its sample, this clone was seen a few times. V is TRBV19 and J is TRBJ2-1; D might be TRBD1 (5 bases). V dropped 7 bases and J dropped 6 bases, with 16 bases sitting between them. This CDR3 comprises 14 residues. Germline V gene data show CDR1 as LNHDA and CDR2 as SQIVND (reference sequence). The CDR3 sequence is CASTKLGASNEQFF. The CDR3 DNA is TGTGCCAGTACTAAATTAGGGGCTAGCAATGAGCAGTTCTTC.

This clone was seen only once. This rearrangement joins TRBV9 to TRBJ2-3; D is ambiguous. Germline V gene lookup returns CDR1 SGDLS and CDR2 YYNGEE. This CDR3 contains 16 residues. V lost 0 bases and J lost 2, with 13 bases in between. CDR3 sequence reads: CASSVGQSPITDTQYF. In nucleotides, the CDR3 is TGTGCCAGCAGCGTAGGGCAGTCCCCCATCACAGATACGCAGTATTTT.

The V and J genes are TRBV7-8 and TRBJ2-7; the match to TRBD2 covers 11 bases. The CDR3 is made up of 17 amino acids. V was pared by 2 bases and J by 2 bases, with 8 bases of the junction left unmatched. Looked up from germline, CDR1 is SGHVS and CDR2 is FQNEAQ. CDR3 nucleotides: TGTGCCAGCAGCTTAATACTAGCGGGAGCGGGGACCTACGAGCAGTACTTC. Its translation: CASSLILAGAGTYEQYF.

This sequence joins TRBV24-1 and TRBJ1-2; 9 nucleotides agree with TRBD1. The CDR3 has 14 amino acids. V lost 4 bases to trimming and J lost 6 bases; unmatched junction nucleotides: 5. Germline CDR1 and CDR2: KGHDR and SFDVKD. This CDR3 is CATSDRDRAHGYTF. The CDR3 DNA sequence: TGTGCCACCAGTGACAGGGACAGGGCCCATGGCTACACCTTC.

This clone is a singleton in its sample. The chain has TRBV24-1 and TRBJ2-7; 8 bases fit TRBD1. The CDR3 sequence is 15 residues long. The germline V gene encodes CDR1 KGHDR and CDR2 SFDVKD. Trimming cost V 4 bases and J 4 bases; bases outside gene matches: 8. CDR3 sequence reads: CATSDRGTGLYEQYF. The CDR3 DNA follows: TGTGCCACCAGTGACCGCGGGACAGGTTTGTACGAGCAGTACTTC.

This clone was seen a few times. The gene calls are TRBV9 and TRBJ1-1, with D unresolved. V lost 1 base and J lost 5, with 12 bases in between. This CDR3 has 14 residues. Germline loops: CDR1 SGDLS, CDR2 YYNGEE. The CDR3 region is CASSVKGVSTEAFF. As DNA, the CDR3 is TGTGCCAGCAGCGTAAAGGGAGTTAGTACTGAAGCTTTCTTT. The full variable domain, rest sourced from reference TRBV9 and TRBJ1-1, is DSGVTQTPKHLITATGQRVTLRCSPRSGDLSVYWYQQSLDQGLQFLIQYYNGEERAKGNILERFSAQQFPDLHSELNLSSLELGDSALYFCASSVKGVSTEAFFGQGTRLTVV.

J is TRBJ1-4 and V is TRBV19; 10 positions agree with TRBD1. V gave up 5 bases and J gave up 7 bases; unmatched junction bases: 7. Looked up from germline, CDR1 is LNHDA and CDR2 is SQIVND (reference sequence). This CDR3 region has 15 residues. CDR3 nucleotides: TGTGCCAGTAGTCCAGACAGGGGGCTCGGTGAAAAACTGTTTTTT. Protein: CASSPDRGLGEKLFF.